This TCR beta chain was identified in a study of cytotoxic CD8 clonotypes in ibrutinib-treated CLL. Notes on the study in general: Public clonotypes were seen rarely and were contracted or stable on treatment. Having risen at ibrutinib response, clonality had fallen back toward baseline by progression.

Here immunoSEQ multiplex PCR was the method, and the copy in TCRdb shows in-frame clones only, minus some. The sample shows about 15,000 clones, roughly 68% of them seen only once. V lost 6 bases and J 7 bases, leaving 17 bases between the germline ends. The CDR3 loop spans 15 amino acids. Looked up from germline, CDR1 is SGDLS and CDR2 is YYNGEE. For this clone: Antigen: not known.

The material was PBMCs, obtained before ibrutinib treatment. V gene TRBV9 combines with J gene TRBJ1-6; D gene ambiguous. This TCR was recovered from a human donor with chronic lymphocytic leukemia. The CDR3, as DNA: TGTGCCAGCACCCCAGCCGGCCGCGGGAATTCACCCCTCCACTTT. Protein product: CASTPAGRGNSPLHF.